The 3 T cell receptor beta chains listed next were all sequenced from one sample in a study of beta chain features in type 1 diabetes. Every bit of the isolated RNA underwent reverse transcription, so sequencing read expressed TCRB transcripts. Repertoires were generated with immunoSEQ multiplex PCR, while TCRdb's copy carries only in-frame clones and drops some. The repertoire holds a few hundred thousand clones, with more than 11% as singletons. Points from the study as a whole: Among all four CD4+ subsets, Type 1 diabetes patients had TCRB CDR3s that were moderately but significantly shorter.

For these receptors, no antigen is known. Input material: naive CD4+ T cells from blood. Receptors originate from a man aged 25-45 years with type 1 diabetes.

This rearrangement joins TRBV5-1 to TRBJ2-5; D perhaps matches TRBD2 (5 bases). CDR3 size: 15 residues. The V gene's germline CDR1 is SGHRS and CDR2 YFSETQ. V was pared by 2 bases and J by 1 base, with 12 bases between. The CDR3 bases are TGCGCCAGCAGCTTTGCGGGTAGTCCCCAAGAGACCCAGTACTTC. Its translation is CASSFAGSPQETQYF.

This clone was observed a handful of times. The chain uses TRBV5-1 and TRBJ1-1, with D possibly being TRBD1 (5 bases). CDR3 length equals 15 residues. CDR1 and CDR2 from the germline V gene are SGHRS and YFSETQ. V lost 1 base to trimming and J lost 1 base, with 11 bases between them. CDR3 sequence: CASSLWGETNTEAFF. The DNA of the CDR3 is TGCGCCAGCAGCTTGTGGGGGGAGACGAACACTGAAGCTTTCTTT.

This clone was recorded a few times. The CDR3 spells CASSPTETNEKLFF. CDR3 in DNA: TGTGCCAGCTCACCGACAGAGACTAATGAAAAACTGTTTTTT. The V call is TRBV18, the J call TRBJ1-4; TRBD1 is a possible D gene (5 bases). The CDR3 runs 14 residues. CDR1 KGHSH and CDR2 LQKENI come from the germline V gene. The V end was cut by 3 bases, the J end by 2 bases, with 7 bases between. Variable domain in full (rest from reference TRBV18 and TRBJ1-4): NAGVMQNPRHLVRRRGQEARLRCSPMKGHSHVYWYRQLPEEGLKFMVYLQKENIIDESGMPKERFSAEFPKEGPSILRIQQVVRGDSAAYFCASSPTETNEKLFFGSGTQLSVL.